These T cell receptor beta chains were read from a single sample in a study of Graves' ophthalmopathy and Graves' hyperthyroidism. TCRdb itself ran the multiplex PCR reads through MiXCR, one entry per CDR3 protein. The sample shows under 200,000 distinct CDR3 sequences, over 35% of them seen only once. The sample consisted of peripheral blood. The receptors here all came from a woman aged 40 to 55 with Graves' ophthalmopathy. Both conserved end residues are trimmed from each CDR3.

>TRBV5-8
ASSFPETQY
>TRBV28
ASSLHSGGGELF
>TRBV2
ASSLGAYYGYT
>TRBV5-1
ASSLSPSSYEQY
>TRBV7-6
ASSLGQGVTSEQY
>TRBV11-2
ASSSLQTYEQY
>TRBV6-2/TRBV6-3
ASSQGPRYGYT
>TRBV5-1
ASSQGTGGTEAF
>TRBV6-2/TRBV6-3
ASSYGSGADGYT
>TRBV5-1
ASSLRSPNTEAF
>TRBV6-1
ASSAPGNTIY
>TRBV27
ASSWGTHGYNSPLH
>TRBV12-3/TRBV12-4
ASSLGAGLTQPQH
>TRBV2
ASSAGQGDYGNTIY
>TRBV7-8
ASSLAAILVANTEAF
>TRBV6-2/TRBV6-3
ASSYPASTGELF
>TRBV28
ASSTTGTGETEAF
>TRBV20-1
SARAGGIYGYT
>TRBV28
ASSLVTGYGYT
>TRBV5-6
ASSQTGRSRHEQY